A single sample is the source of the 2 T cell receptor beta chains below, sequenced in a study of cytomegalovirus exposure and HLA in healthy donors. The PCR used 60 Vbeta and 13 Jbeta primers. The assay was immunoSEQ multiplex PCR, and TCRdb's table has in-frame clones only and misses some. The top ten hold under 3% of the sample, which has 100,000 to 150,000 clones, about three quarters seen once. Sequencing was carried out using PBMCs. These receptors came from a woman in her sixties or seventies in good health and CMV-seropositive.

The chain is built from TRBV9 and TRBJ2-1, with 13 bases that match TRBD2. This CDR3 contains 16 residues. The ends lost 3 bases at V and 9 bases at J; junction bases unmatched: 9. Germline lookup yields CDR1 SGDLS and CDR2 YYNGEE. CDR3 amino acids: CASSASGLAGTSEQFF. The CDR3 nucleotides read TGTGCCAGCAGCGCGTCGGGACTAGCGGGGACAAGTGAGCAGTTCTTC.

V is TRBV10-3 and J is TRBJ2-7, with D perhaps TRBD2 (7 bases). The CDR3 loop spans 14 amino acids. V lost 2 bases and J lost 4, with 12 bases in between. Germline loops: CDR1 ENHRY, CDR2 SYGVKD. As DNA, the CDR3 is TGTGCCATCAGTGAGCGGGGGGCCACGTACGAGCAGTACTTC. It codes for CAISERGATYEQYF.